Each of the 12 T cell receptor beta chains below was sequenced from the same sample in a study of cytomegalovirus exposure and HLA in healthy donors. This PCR relied on a set of 60 Vbeta primers and 13 Jbeta primers. Clones were read by immunoSEQ multiplex PCR, and TCRdb kept only the in-frame ones, dropping some. The sample carries 75,000 to 80,000 clones, around 79% recorded once. Sequenced material: PBMCs. These receptors came from a man aged 40-55 years in good health and CMV-seronegative.

This clone was recorded a few times. The chain has TRBV6-1 and TRBJ2-3; 9 bases agree with TRBD2. The CDR3 is 14 amino acids. Per the germline V gene, CDR1 is MNHNS and CDR2 is SASEGT. V trimming: 6 bases; J trimming: 4 bases; junction bases outside the gene matches: 5. The CDR3 protein is CASRLAGAPDTQYF. The CDR3 bases are TGTGCCAGCAGATTAGCGGGAGCTCCAGATACGCAGTATTTT.

This chain joins TRBV7-9 and TRBJ2-7, with a tentative D call TRBD2 (6 bases). V lost 5 bases and J lost 6, with 20 bases in between. This CDR3 is 15 amino acids long. From germline, CDR1 is SEHNR and CDR2 FQNEAQ (reference sequence). CDR3 nucleotide sequence: TGTGCCAGCAGCACCTCACGGGAGAGGACGCCCGAGCAGTACTTC. Protein product: CASSTSRERTPEQYF.

This chain uses TRBV28 with TRBJ2-5, with 7 bases fitting TRBD2. The ends lost 6 bases at V and 5 bases at J; junction bases unmatched: 6. The CDR3 loop spans 13 amino acids. Germline-derived CDR1 and CDR2 are MDHEN and SYDVKM. In nucleotides, the CDR3 is TGTGCCAGCAGCCCATCGGGAGGCGAGACCCAGTACTTC. Protein: CASSPSGGETQYF. The full variable domain, in which reference TRBV28 and TRBJ2-5 provide the parts outside the CDR3, is DVKVTQSSRYLVKRTGEKVFLECVQDMDHENMFWYRQDPGLGLRLIYFSYDVKMKEKGDIPEGYSVSREKKERFSLILESASTNQTSMYLCASSPSGGETQYFGPGTRLLVL.

The J gene is TRBJ2-7, the V gene TRBV5-1; 9 nucleotides match TRBD1. With 1 base clipped from V and 5 bases from J, the junction kept 13 bases outside the gene matches. Germline V gives CDR1 SGHRS, CDR2 YFSETQ. The CDR3 totals 17 residues. This CDR3 reads CASSLLDRGTFGNEQYF. In DNA, the CDR3 is TGCGCCAGCAGCTTGTTGGACAGGGGCACCTTCGGGAACGAGCAGTACTTC. The variable domain in full, with the rest retrieved from reference TRBV5-1 and TRBJ2-7, is KAGVTQTPRYLIKTRGQQVTLSCSPISGHRSVSWYQQTPGQGLQFLFEYFSETQRNKGNFPGRFSGRQFSNSRSEMNVSTLELGDSALYLCASSLLDRGTFGNEQYFGPGTRLTVT.

This chain uses TRBV18 with TRBJ2-2, with 7 nucleotides matching TRBD1. Trimming cost V 6 bases and J 2 bases; bases outside gene matches: 6. Germline V gene lookup returns CDR1 KGHSH and CDR2 LQKENI. The CDR3 length is 15 residues. CDR3 sequence (DNA): TGTGCCAGCTCTGCCGGGACAGACAACACCGGGGAGCTGTTTTTT. Its protein is CASSAGTDNTGELFF. The complete variable domain, with remaining parts taken from reference TRBV18 and TRBJ2-2, reads NAGVMQNPRHLVRRRGQEARLRCSPMKGHSHVYWYRQLPEEGLKFMVYLQKENIIDESGMPKERFSAEFPKEGPSILRIQQVVRGDSAAYFCASSAGTDNTGELFFGEGSRLTVL.

This clone was seen more than once but under ten times. The V call is TRBV9, the J call TRBJ1-2; TRBD1 matches 7 bases. V lost 4 bases and J lost 4; bases outside the gene matches: 10. Germline V lookup: CDR1 SGDLS, CDR2 YYNGEE. The CDR3 consists of 15 residues. The DNA for the CDR3 is TGTGCCAGCAGCCCCGGTGTGGGACAGATCTATGGCTACACCTTC. Its protein product is CASSPGVGQIYGYTF.

The chain is built from TRBV10-1 and TRBJ1-1; 9 nucleotides line up with TRBD1. Per germline, CDR1 WNHNN and CDR2 SYGVQD (reference sequence). V was clipped by 6 bases and J by 6 bases; unmatched bases: 8. This CDR3 spans 14 amino acids. The CDR3: CASRQGTGISEAFF. DNA of the CDR3: TGCGCCAGCAGACAAGGGACAGGGATTTCTGAAGCTTTCTTT.

The CDR3 DNA is TGTGCCAGCAGCTTAAGCCCCATCGGCTACGAGCAGTACTTC. This encodes CASSLSPIGYEQYF. The J gene is TRBJ2-7, the V gene TRBV7-2; D gene ambiguous. Trimming stripped 2 bases from V and 3 bases from J, with 11 bases between. Germline V gene sequence: CDR1 SGHTA, CDR2 FQGNSA. The CDR3 runs 14 residues.

The sample holds a few counts of this clone. The chain combines TRBV7-3 with TRBJ2-1; 9 bases map to TRBD1. This CDR3 contains 15 residues. The germline V gene has CDR1 SGHTA and CDR2 FQGTGA. The ends lost 5 bases at V and 7 bases at J; junction bases unmatched: 9. In DNA, the CDR3 is TGTGCCAGCAGCCCCTCGGGACAGGGTGGTAATGAGCAGTTCTTC. Translating it yields CASSPSGQGGNEQFF.

The CDR3 loop is CASSYSSRSYEQYF. The CDR3 DNA sequence: TGTGCCAGCAGTTACTCGAGTAGGAGCTACGAGCAGTACTTC. The rearrangement joins TRBV6-6 to TRBJ2-7; D gene uncertain. The CDR3 totals 14 residues. V was pared by 0 bases and J by 3 bases, with 9 bases between. Germline values: CDR1 MNHNY, CDR2 SVGAGI (reference sequence).

Written as DNA, the CDR3 is TGTGCCAGCAGCGTAGAGCCGGGCACAGATACGCAGTATTTT. It is translated as CASSVEPGTDTQYF. The J gene is TRBJ2-3, the V gene TRBV9; D not resolved. Trimming cost V 0 bases and J 1 base, with 6 bases left between them. The CDR3 extends over 14 amino acids. CDR1 is SGDLS and CDR2 is YYNGEE in the germline V gene.

The chain carries TRBV19 and TRBJ1-4; weak D call: TRBD1 (5 bases). V lost 3 bases to trimming and J lost 1 base, with 9 bases between them. CDR3 length: 15 amino acids. Germline loops: CDR1 LNHDA, CDR2 SQIVND (reference sequence). DNA for the CDR3: TGTGCCAGTAGTATTTTGGGGCTAACTAATGAAAAACTGTTTTTT. It translates to CASSILGLTNEKLFF.